Below are 9 T cell receptor beta chains sequenced from a single sample in a study of blood T cell repertoires in COVID-19. Sequenced by immunoSEQ multiplex PCR; TCRdb stores in-frame clones only, minus some. The sample consists of 350,000 to 400,000 clones, roughly 87% of them appearing once. The sequencing input was PBMCs or T cells enriched from blood (not recorded which). The receptors were sampled from a young woman who had recovered from COVID-19.

The chain links TRBV7-8 to TRBJ1-5; 7 bases fit TRBD1. The junction had 8 bases not matched to a gene; V was cut back by 5 bases and J by 4 bases. From germline, CDR1 is SGHVS and CDR2 FQNEAQ. The CDR3 totals 15 residues. The CDR3 nucleotides read TGTGCCAGCAGCGAGTTACAGGGGCGAAATCAGCCCCAGCATTTT. It yields the protein CASSELQGRNQPQHF.

This chain links TRBV5-1 with TRBJ2-7; D gene uncertain. Trimming took off 2 bases at V and 4 bases at J, with 4 bases between the two ends. CDR1 is SGHRS, CDR2 YFSETQ, per germline. CDR3 length: 11 residues. As DNA, the CDR3 is TGCGCCAGCAGCTTCGGGTACGAGCAGTACTTC. It is translated as CASSFGYEQYF.

This clone was found once. CDR3 sequence (DNA): TGCGCCAGCAGCGCAAGCGGGACCGCGAACACCGGGGAGCTGTTTTTT. This gives the protein CASSASGTANTGELFF. The V call is TRBV5-1, the J call TRBJ2-2, with 7 bases aligning to TRBD2. V gave up 4 bases and J gave up 0 bases; unmatched junction bases: 6. Germline CDR1 reads SGHRS; CDR2 reads YFSETQ. The length of the CDR3 is 16 residues.

This rearrangement joins TRBV7-3 to TRBJ2-7; 9 bases map to TRBD2. The CDR3 consists of 14 residues. The ends lost 3 bases at V and 4 bases at J; junction bases unmatched: 4. Germline assignment: CDR1 SGHTA and CDR2 FQGTGA. The CDR3 loop reads CASSLRGGEYEQYF. The DNA of the CDR3 is TGTGCCAGCAGCTTGCGGGGGGGCGAATACGAGCAGTACTTC.

This chain connects TRBV4-1 to TRBJ1-1; 7 positions match TRBD1. V lost 0 bases, J lost 0 bases, and 1 base stayed unmatched. CDR1 and CDR2 from the germline V gene are MGHRA and YSYEKL. This CDR3 is built from 15 residues. CDR3 sequence (DNA): TGCGCCAGCAGCCAAGACAGGGGGATGAACACTGAAGCTTTCTTT. Protein product: CASSQDRGMNTEAFF.

The chain employs TRBV29-1 and TRBJ2-3, with 11 nucleotides matching TRBD2. J was trimmed by 0 bases and V by 7 bases; bases with no gene match: 12. This CDR3 spans 17 amino acids. The germline gives CDR1 SQVTM, CDR2 ANQGSEA. The CDR3 DNA follows: TGCAGCGCCACTAGCGGGGGCACATCCTCTAGCACAGATACGCAGTATTTT. Its protein product is CSATSGGTSSSTDTQYF.

This chain joins TRBV2 and TRBJ2-2; TRBD2 matches 7 bases. The CDR3 totals 16 residues. CDR1 is SNHLY and CDR2 is FYNNEI in the germline V gene. V trimming: 8 bases; J trimming: 7 bases; junction bases outside the gene matches: 16. The CDR3 protein is CASYALGGGRSGELFF. In nucleotides, the CDR3 is TGTGCCAGCTATGCTTTGGGGGGAGGGCGAAGCGGGGAGCTGTTTTTT.

The V gene is TRBV27, the J gene TRBJ1-1; 7 bases agree with TRBD1. This CDR3 contains 12 residues. Germline V CDR1 and CDR2: MNHEY, SMNVEV (reference sequence). V dropped 11 bases and J dropped 5; count of bases not matched to a gene: 8. The CDR3 bases are TGTGCCGCCAAGGCAGGGGGGACTGAAGCTTTCTTT. Protein sequence: CAAKAGGTEAFF.

As to this clone: Other DNA variants within this sample encode the same CDR3. The CDR3 sequence is CASSQPGTSTDTQYF. In DNA form, the CDR3 reads TGTGCCAGCAGCCAGCCGGGTACTAGCACAGATACGCAGTATTTT. The chain combines TRBV3-1 (or the pseudogene TRBV3-2) with TRBJ2-3; no reliable D call. The germline V and J ends were trimmed by 3 bases and 0 bases, with 10 bases remaining between them. Germline loops: CDR1 LGHDT, CDR2 YNNKEL (reference sequence). CDR3 length: 15 amino acids.